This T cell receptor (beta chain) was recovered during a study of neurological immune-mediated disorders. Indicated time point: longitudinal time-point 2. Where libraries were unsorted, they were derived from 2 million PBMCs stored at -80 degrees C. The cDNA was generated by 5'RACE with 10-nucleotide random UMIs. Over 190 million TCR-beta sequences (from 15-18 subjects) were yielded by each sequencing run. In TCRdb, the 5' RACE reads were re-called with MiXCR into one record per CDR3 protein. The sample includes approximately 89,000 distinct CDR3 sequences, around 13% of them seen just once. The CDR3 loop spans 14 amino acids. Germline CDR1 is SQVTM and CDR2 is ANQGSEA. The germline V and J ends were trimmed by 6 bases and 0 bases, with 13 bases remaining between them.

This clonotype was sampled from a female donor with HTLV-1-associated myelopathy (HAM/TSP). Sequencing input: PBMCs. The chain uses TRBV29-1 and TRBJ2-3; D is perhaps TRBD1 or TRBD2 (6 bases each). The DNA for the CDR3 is TGCAGCGTAGTTACGGGGGCAAGCACAGATACGCAGTATTTT. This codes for CSVVTGASTDTQYF.